One sample yielded the 24 T cell receptor beta chains listed below, sequenced in a study of post-analysis software for immune sequencing data. The study's findings and limits: In patients, TRBV5-6, TRBV5-1 and TRBV20-1 belonged to roughly five TRBV segments found more frequently than in controls.

TCR beta cDNA libraries included unique molecular identifiers. TCRdb redid the calling of the PCR reads with MiXCR, one entry per CDR3 protein. The sample lists approximately 660,000 distinct CDR3 sequences, 55% to 70% occurring once. Antigen specificity for these receptors is unknown. What was sequenced was blood. Receptor source: a girl aged 2 to 9 with multiple sclerosis.

The sample holds a few counts of this clonotype. The CDR3 DNA reads as TGCAGTGCTGGGAGGCCCGGGACAGGCAATCAGCCCCAGCATTTT. It yields the protein CSAGRPGTGNQPQHF. The chain is built from TRBV20-1 and TRBJ1-5, with 7 bases lining up with TRBD1. V shed 5 bases, J shed 2 bases, and the junction held 9 bases outside the gene matches. Germline loops: CDR1 DFQATT, CDR2 SNEGSKA (reference sequence). This CDR3 has 15 residues.

This clonotype turned up a few times. The rearrangement links TRBV20-1 to TRBJ2-7; maybe TRBD1 (5 bases). Germline values: CDR1 DFQATT, CDR2 SNEGSKA (reference sequence). The CDR3 is 14 amino acids. Trimming left V 6 bases short and J 2 bases short, with 17 bases between. For the CDR3, the DNA is TGCAGTGCCAGAAGGCCCGTGGGGCCCTACGAGCAGTACTTC. This encodes CSARRPVGPYEQYF.

The chain combines TRBV7-8 with TRBJ2-7; D possibly matches TRBD1 or TRBD2 (6 bases each). The end of the DNA fits TRBJ2-5 better, so the J call may be wrong. Germline CDR1 reads SGHVS; CDR2 reads FQNEAQ. CDR3 length: 18 amino acids. The chain's CDR3 is CASSLALGDSLGGETQYF. The CDR3, as DNA: TGTGCCAGCAGCTTAGCGCTGGGAGACAGTCTAGGGGGGGAGACCCAGTACTTC.

The table lists this clonotype with a count of one. This rearrangement joins TRBV30 to TRBJ1-1; no clear D gene. CDR1 is GTSNPN and CDR2 is SVGIG in the germline V gene (reference sequence). This CDR3 region has 15 residues. The germline V and J ends were trimmed by 0 bases and 2 bases, with 13 bases remaining between them. CDR3 loop: CAWSVLFVANTEAFF. CDR3 bases: TGTGCCTGGAGTGTACTGTTCGTGGCCAACACTGAAGCTTTCTTT.

The rearrangement uses TRBV20-1 and TRBJ2-1; D is perhaps TRBD2 (6 bases). Per the germline V gene, CDR1 is DFQATT and CDR2 is SNEGSKA (reference sequence). The CDR3 extends over 17 amino acids. Deletions cut 3 bases from V and 10 bases from J, with 28 bases between. CDR3 bases: TGCAGTGCTAGGGATAGATCGGGGGACTCGCCACAATCAGAGCAGTTCTTC. Amino acid sequence: CSARDRSGDSPQSEQFF.

The CDR3 loop reads CSVESGEGDYEQYF. Written as DNA, the CDR3 is TGCAGCGTTGAATCCGGGGAGGGGGACTACGAGCAGTACTTC. This chain connects TRBV29-1 to TRBJ2-7; D perhaps matches TRBD2 (7 bases). V was trimmed by 2 bases and J by 3 bases, leaving 14 bases between them. Germline V gives CDR1 SQVTM, CDR2 ANQGSEA. The CDR3 sequence is 14 residues long.

In the case of this clonotype: Since a much larger clone is just one base distant, this may be a read error. The chain joins TRBV7-9 to TRBJ2-1, with TRBD1 matching over 7 bases. The germline V gene encodes CDR1 SEHNR and CDR2 FQNEAQ (reference sequence). The CDR3 length is 15 residues. CDR3 residues: CTSSNHGTAYNEQFF. CDR3 in DNA: TGTACCAGCAGCAACCACGGGACAGCTTACAATGAGCAGTTCTTC.

The chain links TRBV6-5 to TRBJ2-1; 10 bases map to TRBD1. Germline trimming cut 7 bases from V and 6 bases from J; bases unmatched to any gene: 9. Per the germline V gene, CDR1 is MNHEY and CDR2 is SVGAGI. The CDR3 covers 15 residues. CDR3 region: CASTLDRGLVNEQFF. The CDR3 region has the DNA TGTGCCAGCACCTTAGACAGGGGGCTCGTCAATGAGCAGTTCTTC.

A few counts support this clonotype. J is TRBJ2-1 and V is TRBV19, with 9 bases lining up with TRBD2. The germline V gene encodes CDR1 LNHDA and CDR2 SQIVND (reference sequence). CDR3 length: 16 amino acids. J gave up 2 bases and V 2 bases, and 4 bases lay outside the gene matches. For the CDR3, the DNA is TGTGCCAGTAGTATACTTAGCGGGAGTCCCTACAATGAGCAGTTCTTC. It specifies CASSILSGSPYNEQFF.

The chain is built from TRBV4-1 and TRBJ1-5; no clear D. V was trimmed by 0 bases and J by 1 base, leaving 16 bases between them. CDR1 is MGHRA, CDR2 YSYEKL, per germline. CDR3 size: 18 residues. Here the CDR3 reads CASSQDPMEGLSNQPQHF. The CDR3 DNA reads as TGCGCCAGCAGCCAAGATCCGATGGAGGGATTAAGCAATCAGCCCCAGCATTTT.

The J gene is TRBJ1-2, the V gene TRBV4-2; D perhaps matches TRBD1 (5 bases). Per germline, CDR1 LGHNA and CDR2 YNFKEQ. CDR3 size: 14 residues. V was pared by 2 bases and J by 3 bases, with 10 bases between. The CDR3 loop is CASSQSGTDYGYTF. The DNA of the CDR3 is TGTGCCAGCAGCCAATCCGGGACTGACTATGGCTACACCTTC.

The rearrangement links TRBV9 to TRBJ1-2; TRBD1 matches at 8 bases. Germline CDR1 SGDLS, CDR2 YYNGEE. V lost 4 bases and J lost 8; bases outside the gene matches: 13. The CDR3 covers 15 residues. This CDR3 is CASSRGTGPGKGYTF. DNA for the CDR3: TGTGCCAGCAGCCGAGGGACAGGACCTGGGAAGGGCTACACCTTC.

The genes are TRBV20-1 and TRBJ2-1; D is unresolved. Germline V lookup: CDR1 DFQATT, CDR2 SNEGSKA (reference sequence). The CDR3 extends over 14 amino acids. V lost 2 bases and J 4 bases, leaving 12 bases between the germline ends. Here the CDR3 DNA reads TGCAGTGCTAGAAGACCGACCTTGTACAATGAGCAGTTCTTC. Its translation: CSARRPTLYNEQFF.

The gene calls are TRBV10-3 and TRBJ2-1; D ambiguous. The CDR3 sequence is 11 residues long. Germline V gene data show CDR1 as ENHRY and CDR2 as SYGVKD. V dropped 6 bases and J dropped 7 bases, with 7 bases sitting between them. CDR3 coding DNA: TGTGCCATCAGGGGTTTGAATGAGCAGTTCTTC. It is translated as CAIRGLNEQFF.

With respect to this clonotype: The junction shows a germline mismatch at one end, possibly a read error. The chain is built from TRBV10-3 and TRBJ2-7; no definite D call. The CDR3 is 15 residues long. The germline CDR1 and CDR2 sequences are ENHRY and SYGVKD. CDR3 coding DNA: TGTGCCATCAGTGAGCGGAAGGGTAGCTCCTACGAGCGGTACTTC. It translates to CAISERKGSSYERYF.

V usage is TRBV29-1 and J usage is TRBJ2-1; D is perhaps TRBD1 or TRBD2 (7 bases each). CDR3 size: 18 residues. The germline V and J ends were trimmed by 4 bases and 6 bases, with 28 bases remaining between them. CDR1 is SQVTM and CDR2 is ANQGSEA in the germline V gene. The CDR3 spells CSVAPIIAGGVSRNEQFF. In nucleotides, the CDR3 is TGCAGCGTTGCCCCTATTATTGCAGGGGGGGTAAGCCGCAATGAGCAGTTCTTC.

The rearrangement uses TRBV20-1 and TRBJ2-5; 8 nucleotides align to TRBD2. Germline CDR1 and CDR2: DFQATT and SNEGSKA (reference sequence). The junction had 9 bases not matched to a gene; V was cut back by 0 bases and J by 3 bases. The length of the CDR3 is 16 residues. The CDR3 region has the DNA TGCAGTGCTAGAGATTCCCGACTAGCGTTTAAAGAGACCCAGTACTTC. Its protein is CSARDSRLAFKETQYF.

CDR3 in amino acids: CASLRQGANIQYF. The CDR3 DNA reads TGTGCCAGCCTTCGACAGGGGGCGAACATTCAGTACTTC. The V and J genes are TRBV28 and TRBJ2-4; TRBD1 matches 10 bases. The CDR3 runs 13 residues. Trimming cost V 8 bases and J 7 bases; bases outside gene matches: 5. The germline gives CDR1 MDHEN, CDR2 SYDVKM.

This clonotype was seen a handful of times. This chain joins TRBV12-3 or TRBV12-4 and TRBJ2-1; D gene uncertain. CDR3 length: 13 residues. The V gene lost 3 bases and the J gene lost 6 bases, with 9 bases spanning the gap. The CDR3 reads CASSFEAGNEQFF. In DNA form, the CDR3 reads TGTGCCAGCAGTTTTGAGGCCGGCAATGAGCAGTTCTTC.

This clonotype was recorded only once. The chain links TRBV6-2 or TRBV6-3 to TRBJ2-2; no firm D call. The CDR3 runs to 14 residues. From germline, CDR1 is MNHEY and CDR2 SVGEGT. The ends were cut back, 0 bases at V and 6 bases at J, with 8 bases in the middle. CDR3 residues: CASSYSTQAGELFF. CDR3 nucleotide sequence: TGTGCCAGCAGTTACTCGACCCAGGCCGGGGAGCTGTTTTTT.

This clonotype was seen only a few times. The chain combines TRBV6-6 with TRBJ2-1, with 10 positions matching TRBD2. This CDR3 contains 16 residues. Trimming cost V 2 bases and J 5 bases; bases outside gene matches: 6. Germline CDR1 MNHNY, CDR2 SVGAGI (reference sequence). CDR3 amino acids: CASSYASSGSDNEQFF. CDR3 DNA: TGTGCCAGCAGTTACGCCTCTAGCGGGAGTGACAATGAGCAGTTCTTC.

This CDR3 reads CASSLSLQTGVRSNEQFF. As DNA, the CDR3 is TGCGCCAGCAGCTTGTCGCTGCAGACAGGGGTTAGGTCGAATGAGCAGTTCTTC. V and J are TRBV5-1 and TRBJ2-1; 8 nucleotides match TRBD1. The germline gives CDR1 SGHRS, CDR2 YFSETQ. The length of the CDR3 is 18 residues. Losses at the gene ends were 1 base for V and 7 bases for J; bases not matched to a gene: 16.

The rearrangement joins TRBV24-1 to TRBJ2-1; D is unresolved. The CDR3 has 13 residues. CDR1 and CDR2 (germline): KGHDR, SFDVKD. With 5 bases removed from V and 2 bases from J, the gap between germline ends came to 6 bases. The CDR3 DNA is TGTGCCACCAGTGGAACAGCCTACAATGAGCAGTTCTTC. Its translation is CATSGTAYNEQFF.

The gene calls are TRBV12-3 or TRBV12-4 and TRBJ2-1; 7 nucleotides align to TRBD1. This CDR3 contains 15 residues. The V segment lost 6 bases and the J segment 8 bases; nucleotides outside the gene matches: 13. CDR3 residues: CASRPLGQGDHEQFF. The CDR3 DNA is TGTGCCAGCAGACCCCTGGGGCAGGGGGATCATGAGCAGTTCTTC.